The clone carrying this TCR beta chain was seen only once. The record originates from a study of blood T cell repertoires in COVID-19. At the level of the study: Spain, Italy and the United States supplied samples that represented acute and convalescent COVID-19.

This CDR3 is 14 amino acids long. Germline loops: CDR1 MNHEY, CDR2 SVGAGI. Deletions cut 6 bases from V and 2 bases from J, with 14 bases between. In the study's own analysis: How many nucleated cells were present was estimated from reference gene primer amplification. The assay was immunoSEQ multiplex PCR, and TCRdb's table has in-frame clones only and misses some. V and J calls and clone size are given by that table; D and trimming were obtained from the DNA. This sample has about 60,000 clones; around 88% occur once, and the top ten carry about 4.9%. This receptor was obtained from a man between 60 and 75 years old with acute or convalescent COVID-19. The chain links TRBV6-5 to TRBJ2-7, with D hard to call. Sequences were obtained from peripheral blood. The CDR3 DNA reads as TGTGCCAGCAGCTACCGGGTCTCAACCTACGAGCAGTACTTC. This translates into CASSYRVSTYEQYF.